This T cell receptor beta chain stems from a study of shared clonotypes between healthy human individuals. Study-level points and caveats: Incomplete sequencing of sorted subsets was indicated by rarefaction despite large depth.

Germline V gene sequence: CDR1 MNHNY, CDR2 SVGAGI (reference sequence). The CDR3 has 16 residues. V gave up 6 bases and J gave up 3 bases; unmatched junction bases: 12. For every subset, genomic DNA was evenly distributed across several immunoSEQ plates. Assay used: immunoSEQ multiplex PCR; TCRdb lists only in-frame clones, some missing. The sample carries millions of clones, approximately 93% recorded once. Comments on this clone: Its antigen remains unidentified.

The sequenced sample consisted of naive CD4+ T cells from PBMCs. As for subset: CD45RA+ positively selected. The chain couples TRBV6-6 to TRBJ2-3, with 7 nucleotides matching TRBD1. The source of this sequence is a man between 18 and 29 years old in good health. Some clones in this sample may be carry-over from other donors' samples. The CDR3 loop is CASSDRAGGRTDTQYF. The CDR3 region has the DNA TGTGCCAGCAGCGATCGAGCAGGGGGAAGGACAGATACGCAGTATTTT.